Below, 21 T cell receptor beta chains from the same sample are listed, as sequenced in a study of shared clonotypes between healthy human individuals (dated by TCRdb to 2020 to 2021). Receptor libraries were prepared by the immunoSEQ multiplex PCR assay. What TCRdb holds here is the immuneACCESS table cut down to in-frame rearrangements. Part of the clones is not present; checked against another copy, under half of the missing clones reflect an unresolved V gene, and the others are unexplained. In this sample the table shows more than 2 million clones, 85% to 95% of which occur a single time. 0.13% of the sample goes to the ten largest clones. Sequencing was performed on naive CD4+ T cells sorted from blood. In the paper's terms, the cell subset or site label means: CD45RA+ positively selected. Receptors were obtained from a man aged 18 to 35 in good health.

The V gene is TRBV27, the J gene TRBJ1-2, with TRBD1 as a possible D gene (6 bases). V shed 2 bases and J shed 8 bases, with 15 bases lying between them. Germline V gene data show CDR1 as MNHEY and CDR2 as SMNVEV (reference sequence). There are 14 residues in the CDR3. In DNA form, the CDR3 reads TGTGCCAGCAGTTTAACACACAGGGTGGCGGGCTACACCTTC. Its protein product is CASSLTHRVAGYTF.

The rearrangement uses TRBV19 and TRBJ2-4; tentative D call: TRBD1 (5 bases). The V end lost 2 bases, the J end lost 6 bases, and 5 bases lay between the germline ends. CDR3 length equals 12 residues. Germline loops: CDR1 LNHDA, CDR2 SQIVND (reference sequence). CDR3 in DNA: TGTGCCAGTAGTATACAGGGAAACATTCAGTACTTC. This codes for CASSIQGNIQYF. The full variable domain, completed using reference TRBV19 and TRBJ2-4, is DGGITQSPKYLFRKEGQNVTLSCEQNLNHDAMYWYRQDPGQGLRLIYYSQIVNDFQKGDIAEGYSVSREKKESFPLTVTSAQKNPTAFYLCASSIQGNIQYFGAGTRLSVL.

The chain uses TRBV7-3 and TRBJ2-7; D is ambiguous. Per the germline V gene, CDR1 is SGHTA and CDR2 is FQGTGA. This CDR3 region has 15 residues. The ends were cut back, 3 bases at V and 5 bases at J, with 17 bases in the middle. The CDR3 coding sequence is TGTGCCAGCAGCTTCAAAGGGCCATCATATGACGAGCAGTACTTC. As protein: CASSFKGPSYDEQYF.

Note on this clone: A read error may produce the germline difference seen at one junction end. The sample carries other DNA sequences with the same CDR3. This rearrangement joins TRBV19 to TRBJ1-4; D gene ambiguous. The CDR3 consists of 14 residues. CDR1 and CDR2 from the germline V gene are LNHDA and SQIVND (reference sequence). The CDR3 sequence is CASKITATNEKLFF. Written as DNA, the CDR3 is TGTGCCAGTAAAATCACGGCAACTAATGAGAAACTGTTTTTT. Combining the CDR3 with reference TRBV19 and TRBJ1-4 gives the whole variable domain DGGITQSPKYLFRKEGQNVTLSCEQNLNHDAMYWYRQDPGQGLRLIYYSQIVNDFQKGDIAEGYSVSREKKESFPLTVTSAQKNPTAFYLCASKITATNEKLFFGSGTQLSVL.

The chain employs TRBV18 and TRBJ2-5, with D uncertain. Germline-derived CDR1 and CDR2 are KGHSH and LQKENI. The ends were cut back, 5 bases at V and 0 bases at J, with 7 bases in the middle. This CDR3 spans 13 amino acids. CDR3 region: CASSGLYQETQYF. DNA for the CDR3: TGTGCCAGCTCAGGCTTGTACCAAGAGACCCAGTACTTC.

CDR3: CASARDRLASTDTQYF. DNA of the CDR3: TGTGCCAGCGCCCGCGACAGGTTAGCTAGCACAGATACGCAGTATTTT. V gene TRBV27 combines with J gene TRBJ2-3; perhaps TRBD1 as D (6 bases). V lost 8 bases and J lost 0, with 18 bases in between. Germline assignment: CDR1 MNHEY and CDR2 SMNVEV (reference sequence). The CDR3 runs to 16 residues.

The CDR3, as DNA: TGCGCCAGCACAGCGGGAGGAGGACAAGAGACCCAGTACTTC. It is translated as CASTAGGGQETQYF. J is TRBJ2-5 and V is TRBV5-1, with 9 bases identical to TRBD2. After removal of 6 bases from V and 2 bases from J, the junction contained 5 bases not matched to a gene. The CDR3 is 14 amino acids. Germline V gene data show CDR1 as SGHRS and CDR2 as YFSETQ. The entire variable domain, with the rest obtained from reference TRBV5-1 and TRBJ2-5, is as follows: KAGVTQTPRYLIKTRGQQVTLSCSPISGHRSVSWYQQTPGQGLQFLFEYFSETQRNKGNFPGRFSGRQFSNSRSEMNVSTLELGDSALYLCASTAGGGQETQYFGPGTRLLVL.

This chain links TRBV21-1 with TRBJ2-3; the D segment call TRBD1 is taken from the table without a DNA check. TRBV21-1 is shown as a pseudogene. The CDR3 spans 17 residues. The CDR3 DNA sequence: TGTGCCAGCAGCAATAGCCGAAGGGACAGATTGGCAGATACGCAGTATTTT. This codes for CASSNSRRDRLADTQYF.

The chain is built from TRBV27 and TRBJ1-3; no definite D call. Trimming shortened V by 8 bases and J by 4 bases, and 12 bases separated the two germline ends. Germline CDR1 is MNHEY and CDR2 is SMNVEV (reference sequence). This CDR3 is 13 amino acids long. The CDR3: CASASAAGNTIYF. DNA for the CDR3: TGTGCCAGCGCCTCCGCGGCAGGAAACACCATATATTTT.

CDR3 DNA sequence: TGCGCCAGCAGCACTAGCGGGACTAGCACAGATACGCAGTATTTT. It yields the protein CASSTSGTSTDTQYF. The chain couples TRBV5-1 to TRBJ2-3; 10 bases match TRBD2. The CDR3 sequence is 15 residues long. Germline trimming cut 4 bases from V and 0 bases from J; bases unmatched to any gene: 2. Looked up from germline, CDR1 is SGHRS and CDR2 is YFSETQ.

The chain uses TRBV27 and TRBJ1-6; 7 bases map to TRBD1. This CDR3 comprises 13 residues. With V trimmed by 8 bases and J by 11 bases, 9 bases remained unmatched. Germline-derived CDR1 and CDR2 are MNHEY and SMNVEV (reference sequence). CDR3 nucleotides: TGTGCCAGCCGTCGGGCAGGGGGACCACCCCTCCACTTT. Encoded protein: CASRRAGGPPLHF.

The rearrangement links TRBV10-2 to TRBJ1-5; 9 nucleotides match TRBD1. J was trimmed by 7 bases and V by 7 bases; bases with no gene match: 8. Germline CDR1 WSHSY, CDR2 SAAADI. This CDR3 region has 14 residues. The CDR3 spells CASKQGAVGQPQHF. The CDR3 region has the DNA TGCGCCAGCAAACAGGGGGCGGTGGGGCAGCCCCAGCATTTT.

The rearrangement links TRBV7-2 to TRBJ1-4; 9 bases map to TRBD1. This CDR3 has 16 amino acids. V was clipped by 3 bases and J by 7 bases; unmatched bases: 9. The germline V gene encodes CDR1 SGHTA and CDR2 FQGNSA. CDR3 residues: CASSLGGTGMFEKLFF. DNA of the CDR3: TGTGCCAGCAGCTTGGGGGGGACAGGGATGTTTGAAAAACTGTTTTTT.

Points on this clone: This may come from a read error, since a much larger clone is one base off. Different DNA sequences within this sample yield the same CDR3. CDR3 sequence (DNA): TGTGCCAGCAGCCCGAGCCGGGGCGACAATCAGCCTCAGCATTTT. Translated: CASSPSRGDNQPQHF. The chain couples TRBV7-2 to TRBJ1-5; D might be TRBD1 (5 bases). The CDR3 is 15 amino acids. Germline CDR1 SGHTA, CDR2 FQGNSA.

J is TRBJ1-2 and V is TRBV10-3; TRBD1 matches 8 bases. V lost 5 bases and J lost 7; bases outside the gene matches: 6. CDR1 is ENHRY and CDR2 is SYGVKD in the germline V gene. This CDR3 is built from 13 residues. The CDR3 region is CAISQDREFGYTF. The DNA for the CDR3 is TGTGCCATCAGTCAGGACAGGGAATTTGGCTACACCTTC.

The V call is TRBV4-3, the J call TRBJ2-7, with 9 bases identical to TRBD2. Germline loops: CDR1 LGHNA, CDR2 YSLEER. The CDR3 consists of 15 residues. Trimming cost V 0 bases and J 6 bases; bases outside gene matches: 6. The CDR3 reads CASSQDAGGPIEQYF. DNA of the CDR3: TGCGCCAGCAGCCAAGACGCGGGAGGGCCGATCGAGCAGTACTTC.

This sequence joins TRBV5-1 and TRBJ2-2, with D possibly being TRBD1 (5 bases). Between the trimmed V and J ends, which lost 2 bases and 3 bases, there was a span of 11 bases. This CDR3 comprises 15 residues. The germline V gene has CDR1 SGHRS and CDR2 YFSETQ. The CDR3 spells CASSLGRVDTGELFF. The CDR3 coding sequence is TGCGCCAGCAGCTTAGGCAGGGTGGACACCGGGGAGCTGTTTTTT.

The chain links TRBV7-9 to TRBJ1-1, with 7 positions matching TRBD1. The V gene end was trimmed by 5 bases and the J gene end by 10 bases; junction bases not matched to a gene: 10. CDR3 length: 13 amino acids. The V gene's germline CDR1 is SEHNR and CDR2 FQNEAQ (reference sequence). CDR3 loop: CASSQLEGARAFF. The CDR3 DNA is TGTGCCAGCAGCCAACTCGAGGGGGCGCGAGCTTTCTTT.

The chain joins TRBV7-8 to TRBJ1-1; D gene ambiguous. This CDR3 has 13 amino acids. V was shortened by 7 bases and J by 0 bases, with 9 bases between the two germline ends. In germline, CDR1 is SGHVS, CDR2 FQNEAQ. The CDR3 loop reads CASNPRVNTEAFF. The CDR3 DNA follows: TGTGCCAGCAACCCGAGGGTGAACACTGAAGCTTTCTTT.

The chain links TRBV30 to TRBJ2-2, with D unresolved. The CDR3 runs to 12 residues. The germline V gene has CDR1 GTSNPN and CDR2 SVGIG (reference sequence). Between the trimmed V and J ends, which lost 2 bases and 6 bases, there was a span of 7 bases. CDR3 amino acids: CAWSTFAGELFF. The CDR3, as DNA: TGTGCCTGGAGTACTTTTGCCGGGGAGCTGTTTTTT.

This clone was recorded a few times. The chain uses TRBV7-9 and TRBJ2-3; 8 bases are shared with TRBD2. V trimming: 6 bases; J trimming: 4 bases; junction bases outside the gene matches: 12. Germline V CDR1 and CDR2: SEHNR, FQNEAQ (reference sequence). The CDR3 runs 16 residues. DNA for the CDR3: TGTGCCAGCAGATCCATAGCGGGAACGGGGGCAGATACGCAGTATTTT. Protein: CASRSIAGTGADTQYF.